This TCR beta chain was identified during a study of T cell responses to AZD1222 COVID-19 vaccine. Whole-study results and caveats: Donors were largely white British and mainly female; clonal diversity was possibly underestimated.

Regarding this clone: Its antigen is unknown.

Sequenced by immunoSEQ multiplex PCR; TCRdb stores in-frame clones only, minus some. The table records about 130,000 clones, just over 85% of them present only once. The J segment lost 0 bases and the V segment lost 2 bases, leaving 7 bases of the junction unmatched. Germline CDR1 and CDR2: KGHSH and LQKENI. The CDR3 sequence is 17 residues long. The chain has TRBV18 and TRBJ1-5, with 7 positions matching TRBD1. Source: peripheral blood, taken on day 0 of MenACWY control vaccination. The clonotype was recovered from an adult in good health. The CDR3 here is CASSPDRVSASNQPQHF. The CDR3 region has the DNA TGTGCCAGCTCACCAGACAGGGTGTCCGCTAGCAATCAGCCCCAGCATTTT.